This paragraph covers one T cell receptor beta chain sequence. The data are from a study of OX40 agonist ivuxolimab in advanced cancers. The CDR3 runs 15 residues. V was pared by 5 bases and J by 6 bases, with 7 bases of the junction left unmatched. The germline gives CDR1 MDHEN, CDR2 SYDVKM. Using immunoSEQ multiplex PCR, the repertoire was profiled, and TCRdb retains in-frame clones only, with some absent. The sample contains 45,000 to 55,000 clones, about four fifths of which appear only once. The source material was CD4+ or CD8+ T cells sorted from blood, sampled in a trial of the OX40 agonist ivuxolimab. The genes are TRBV28 and TRBJ1-6; 7 nucleotides match TRBD1. The receptor was derived from an adult with an advanced solid tumor such as melanoma, head and neck, liver or kidney cancer. The CDR3 is CASSLVQGSNSPLHF. CDR3 in DNA: TGTGCCAGCAGTCTTGTACAGGGGAGTAATTCACCCCTCCACTTT. The full variable domain, rest sourced from reference TRBV28 and TRBJ1-6, is DVKVTQSSRYLVKRTGEKVFLECVQDMDHENMFWYRQDPGLGLRLIYFSYDVKMKEKGDIPEGYSVSREKKERFSLILESASTNQTSMYLCASSLVQGSNSPLHFGNGTRLTVT.